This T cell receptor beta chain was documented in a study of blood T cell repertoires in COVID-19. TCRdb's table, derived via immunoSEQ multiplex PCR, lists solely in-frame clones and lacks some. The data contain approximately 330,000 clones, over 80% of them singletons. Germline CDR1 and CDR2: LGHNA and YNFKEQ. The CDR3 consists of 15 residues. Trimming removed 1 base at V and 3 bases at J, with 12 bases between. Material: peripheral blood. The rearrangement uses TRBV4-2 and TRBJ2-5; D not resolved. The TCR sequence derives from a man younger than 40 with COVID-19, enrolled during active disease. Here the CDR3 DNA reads TGTGCCAGCAGCCAAGGCCCCCACCGGGAAGAGACCCAGTACTTC. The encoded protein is CASSQGPHREETQYF.